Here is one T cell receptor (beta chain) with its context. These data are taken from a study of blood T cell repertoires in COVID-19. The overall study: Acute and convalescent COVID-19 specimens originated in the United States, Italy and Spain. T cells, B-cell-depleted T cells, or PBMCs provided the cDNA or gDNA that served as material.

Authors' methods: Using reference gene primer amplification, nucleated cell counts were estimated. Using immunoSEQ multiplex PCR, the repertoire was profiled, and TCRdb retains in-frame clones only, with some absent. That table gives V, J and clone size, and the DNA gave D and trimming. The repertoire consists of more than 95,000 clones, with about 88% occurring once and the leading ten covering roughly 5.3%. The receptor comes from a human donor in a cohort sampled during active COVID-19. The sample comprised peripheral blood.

The CDR3 sequence is CASSRGKAGRGYEQYF. The CDR3 nucleotides are TGTGCCAGCAGCCGGGGTAAGGCGGGACGGGGCTACGAGCAGTACTTC. J is TRBJ2-7 and V is TRBV11-2; TRBD2 is a possible D gene (6 bases). V dropped 5 bases and J dropped 3 bases, with 20 bases sitting between them. This CDR3 spans 16 amino acids. Per germline, CDR1 SGHAT and CDR2 FQNNGV.